Sequencing of this T cell receptor (beta chain) was carried out in a study of T cells expressing NK-cell markers. Looked up from germline, CDR1 is MNHEY and CDR2 is SMNVEV (reference sequence). The CDR3 has 16 amino acids. After re-calling the 5' RACE reads, TCRdb lists one entry per CDR3 protein, DNA absent. Its listing shows some 340,000 distinct CDR3 sequences. This clonotype was obtained from a man aged 18 to 69 in good health. Sequenced input: blood T cells: a sorted CD56 or NKG2C T cell subset, CD4+ or CD8+ T cells, or bulk PBMC T cells (not recorded which). The chain combines TRBV27 with TRBJ2-3; the TRBD1 assignment by TCRdb is unverifiable without DNA. CDR3 amino acids: CASSFRQGLFPDTQYF.